This TCR beta chain was recorded in a study of blood T cell repertoires in COVID-19. Study-wide context: PBMCs, B-cell-depleted T cells, or T cells were the source of the cDNA or gDNA that made up the material.

Trimming cost V 5 bases and J 5 bases, with 10 bases left between them. The CDR3 totals 13 residues. Germline loops: CDR1 MDHEN, CDR2 SYDVKM. Study processing details: Reference gene primer amplification yielded estimated nucleated cell counts. Assay: immunoSEQ multiplex PCR; the TCRdb copy retains only in-frame clones and omits some. V and J calls and clone size are those listed in that table; D and trimming were worked out from the DNA. Among fewer than 85,000 clones listed, about nine tenths were seen once. The specimen sequenced was peripheral blood. This chain uses TRBV28 with TRBJ2-1; D is perhaps TRBD2 (5 bases). The sequence was obtained from a human donor in a cohort sampled during active COVID-19. CDR3 loop: CASSRGRDNEQFF. The CDR3 nucleotides are TGTGCCAGCAGTCGAGGGCGGGACAATGAGCAGTTCTTC.